A single sample gave rise to the 29 T cell receptor beta chains below, sequenced in a study of human T cells and chemical hapten exposure. TCRdb independently ran MiXCR on the RACE reads; one entry per CDR3 protein. Of tens of thousands of distinct CDR3 sequences in the sample, around 10% are singletons; the top ten hold about 4%. Time point of the sample: patch test 1, 2 weeks after DPC sensitization. Treatment indicated: therapeutic diphenylcyclopropenone sensitization with weekly scalp DPC. Material: whole blood, obtained in connection with sensitization to the hapten diphenylcyclopropenone (DPC). These receptors originate from a woman between 50 and 59 years old with alopecia areata. Some clones in this sample may be carry-over from other donors' samples.

The table lists this clonotype with many counts. V gene TRBV7-9 combines with J gene TRBJ2-3; no definite D call. Trimming took off 6 bases at V and 6 bases at J, with 16 bases between the two ends. Germline lookup yields CDR1 SEHNR and CDR2 FQNEAQ (reference sequence). The CDR3 length is 14 residues. CDR3 sequence (DNA): TGTGCCAGCAGATTGAAGGGCCTCCGGGATACGCAGTATTTT. Amino acids: CASRLKGLRDTQYF.

In this sample, this clonotype turned up many times. The gene calls are TRBV14 and TRBJ2-3, with 7 bases aligning to TRBD2. The germline V gene has CDR1 SGHDN and CDR2 FVKESK. V lost 0 bases, J lost 2 bases, and 8 bases stayed unmatched. The CDR3 sequence is 17 residues long. CDR3 sequence reads: CASSQEGELAYTDTQYF. The CDR3 coding sequence is TGTGCCAGCAGCCAAGAGGGGGAACTAGCGTACACAGATACGCAGTATTTT.

On this clonotype itself: Since a much larger clone is just one base distant, this may be a read error. The J gene is TRBJ2-5, the V gene TRBV7-3, with D uncertain. V shed 2 bases and J shed 2 bases, with 12 bases lying between them. CDR1 and CDR2 (germline): SGHTA, FQGTGA. The CDR3 is 15 residues long. The CDR3 bases are TGTGCCAGCAGCTTATGGGCCAGGCCTCAAGAGACCCAGTACTTC. Protein product: CASSLWARPQETQYF.

The J gene is TRBJ2-6, the V gene TRBV20-1; unclear D gene. Germline loops: CDR1 DFQATT, CDR2 SNEGSKA (reference sequence). The CDR3 length is 15 residues. V was pared by 6 bases and J by 0 bases, with 12 bases between. The CDR3 region has the DNA TGCAGTGCGCCGCGGACCGTCTCTGGGGCCAACGTCCTGACTTTC. This encodes CSAPRTVSGANVLTF.

Ten or more counts support this clonotype. This rearrangement joins TRBV4-3 to TRBJ1-2, with D hard to call. This CDR3 has 15 amino acids. CDR1 is LGHNA, CDR2 YSLEER, per germline. Trimming removed 0 bases at V and 3 bases at J, with 11 bases between. CDR3 in DNA: TGCGCCAGCAGCCAAGAAATACAGCCGTACTATGGCTACACCTTC. Residues: CASSQEIQPYYGYTF.

This clonotype has a handful of counts. The J gene is TRBJ2-1, the V gene TRBV3-1, with 9 bases fitting TRBD1. J lost 8 bases, V lost 4 bases, and 12 bases had no gene match. CDR3 length equals 16 residues. Per the germline V gene, CDR1 is LGHDT and CDR2 is YNNKEL (reference sequence). CDR3 in amino acids: CASSLHRDRVKDEQFF. CDR3 nucleotides: TGTGCCAGCAGCCTACACCGGGACAGGGTTAAGGATGAGCAGTTCTTC.

The rearrangement uses TRBV27 and TRBJ1-1; D gene uncertain. V lost 1 base and J lost 4, with 10 bases in between. The germline CDR1 and CDR2 sequences are MNHEY and SMNVEV (reference sequence). The CDR3 has 14 residues. CDR3 DNA sequence: TGTGCCAGCAGTTTATTTGCGGGAAGCACTGAAGCTTTCTTT. It translates to CASSLFAGSTEAFF.

J is TRBJ2-7 and V is TRBV20-1; possibly TRBD1 for D (6 bases). Trimming left V 1 base short and J 5 bases short, with 18 bases between. The V gene's germline CDR1 is DFQATT and CDR2 SNEGSKA (reference sequence). CDR3 size: 15 residues. The CDR3 DNA reads TGCAGTGCTAGAGGGGGCCCCAGGGGTGCAGACGAGCAGTACTTC. It is translated as CSARGGPRGADEQYF.

This clonotype has at least ten counts. The V and J genes are TRBV20-1 and TRBJ1-1, with D unresolved. Trimming removed 6 bases at V and 0 bases at J, with 11 bases between. CDR1 is DFQATT, CDR2 SNEGSKA, per germline (reference sequence). The CDR3 spans 13 residues. DNA for the CDR3: TGCAGTGCCCGCGTTACCATGAACACTGAAGCTTTCTTT. As protein: CSARVTMNTEAFF.

This clonotype has just a few counts. The chain couples TRBV29-1 to TRBJ2-3; either TRBD1 or TRBD2 may fit D (7 bases each). Trimming removed 7 bases from V and 3 bases from J, with 14 bases in between. The CDR3 spans 13 residues. The germline V gene has CDR1 SQVTM and CDR2 ANQGSEA. The CDR3 here is CSGEGAWTDTQYF. In DNA form, the CDR3 reads TGCAGCGGGGAGGGGGCTTGGACAGATACGCAGTATTTT.

This clonotype was picked up a small number of times. This chain links TRBV6-5 with TRBJ2-1; 8 bases map to TRBD1. This CDR3 has 15 amino acids. J lost 2 bases, V lost 6 bases, and 6 bases had no gene match. Germline assignment: CDR1 MNHEY and CDR2 SVGAGI. CDR3 sequence: CASRKGTGAYNEQFF. Written as DNA, the CDR3 is TGTGCCAGCAGGAAAGGGACAGGAGCCTACAATGAGCAGTTCTTC.

This chain uses TRBV29-1 with TRBJ2-3, with 7 bases aligning to TRBD1. This CDR3 comprises 13 residues. V shed 4 bases, J shed 4 bases, and the junction held 5 bases outside the gene matches. Germline loops: CDR1 SQVTM, CDR2 ANQGSEA. CDR3 DNA: TGCAGCGTTGGACAGGGATTTCCAGATACGCAGTATTTT. Its translation: CSVGQGFPDTQYF.

This clonotype was recorded at least ten times. The chain couples TRBV18 to TRBJ2-4; D gene ambiguous. Germline V CDR1 and CDR2: KGHSH, LQKENI. V lost 0 bases and J lost 7, with 13 bases in between. This CDR3 comprises 15 residues. The CDR3 spells CASSPPVDPRNIQYF. The CDR3 bases are TGTGCCAGCTCACCACCGGTGGATCCCCGCAACATTCAGTACTTC.

This clonotype is labeled medium-sized. This chain joins TRBV29-1 and TRBJ1-1, with 9 bases matching TRBD1. V trimming: 4 bases; J trimming: 4 bases; junction bases outside the gene matches: 4. The CDR3 runs to 13 residues. Germline values: CDR1 SQVTM, CDR2 ANQGSEA. CDR3 sequence: CSVAGQGFTEAFF. CDR3 DNA: TGCAGCGTTGCGGGACAGGGCTTCACTGAAGCTTTCTTT. The full variable domain, with the rest looked up from reference TRBV29-1 and TRBJ1-1, is SAVISQKPSRDICQRGTSLTIQCQVDSQVTMMFWYRQQPGQSLTLIATANQGSEATYESGFVIDKFPISRPNLTFSTLTVSNMSPEDSSIYLCSVAGQGFTEAFFGQGTRLTVV.

This chain connects TRBV19 to TRBJ1-6; no clear D. CDR3 length equals 14 residues. V lost 5 bases and J 8 bases, leaving 13 bases between the germline ends. Germline values: CDR1 LNHDA, CDR2 SQIVND (reference sequence). CDR3 nucleotide sequence: TGTGCCAGTAGTGAGGGAGGTTCACATTCACCCCTCCACTTT. Translated, it gives CASSEGGSHSPLHF.

This clonotype came up many times. The J gene is TRBJ2-3, the V gene TRBV20-1; TRBD1 matches at 7 bases. This CDR3 is 14 amino acids long. V was clipped by 6 bases and J by 2 bases; unmatched bases: 8. Germline CDR1 DFQATT, CDR2 SNEGSKA (reference sequence). The CDR3 is CSARMTGSTDTQYF. CDR3 sequence (DNA): TGCAGTGCCCGAATGACAGGGTCCACAGATACGCAGTATTTT.

The table lists this clonotype with a few counts. This chain joins TRBV5-1 and TRBJ2-5; D ambiguous. The CDR3 has 14 amino acids. The V and J ends lost 4 bases and 0 bases respectively, with 10 bases between them. CDR1 and CDR2 (germline): SGHRS, YFSETQ. The CDR3 is CASSHGRYQETQYF. The CDR3 region has the DNA TGCGCCAGCAGCCACGGTCGATACCAAGAGACCCAGTACTTC.

The sample holds many counts of this clonotype. V and J are TRBV12-3 or TRBV12-4 and TRBJ2-3, with 8 bases aligning to TRBD2. This CDR3 spans 15 amino acids. The trim removed 5 bases at V and 3 bases at J, leaving 7 bases unmatched. For the CDR3, the DNA is TGTGCCAGCAGTGCCAGCGGGAGAGGAACAGATACGCAGTATTTT. Its translation: CASSASGRGTDTQYF.

This clonotype has only a few counts. This chain joins TRBV28 and TRBJ1-1; 8 nucleotides match TRBD1. CDR3 length: 17 amino acids. CDR1 is MDHEN, CDR2 SYDVKM, per germline. The ends lost 1 base at V and 5 bases at J; junction bases unmatched: 12. The CDR3 loop reads CASSLFKGQGGLTEAFF. CDR3 DNA sequence: TGTGCCAGCAGTTTATTCAAAGGACAGGGTGGTTTGACTGAAGCTTTCTTT.

This chain links TRBV7-8 with TRBJ1-5, with D unclear. This CDR3 contains 15 residues. Per germline, CDR1 SGHVS and CDR2 FQNEAQ. Between the trimmed V and J ends, which lost 0 bases and 2 bases, there was a span of 8 bases. CDR3 nucleotides: TGTGCCAGCAGCTTAGCAGGGATGGGCAATCAGCCCCAGCATTTT. Translating it yields CASSLAGMGNQPQHF.

This clonotype was recorded many times. The chain is built from TRBV5-6 and TRBJ1-5; D is undetermined. The CDR3 is 13 residues long. Looked up from germline, CDR1 is SGHDT and CDR2 is YYEEEE. Between the trimmed V and J ends, which lost 4 bases and 7 bases, there was a span of 12 bases. CDR3 protein: CASSGPDNQPQHF. For the CDR3, the DNA is TGTGCCAGCAGCGGTCCAGATAACCAGCCCCAGCATTTT.

In its sample, this clonotype was seen many times. V and J are TRBV29-1 and TRBJ2-2; TRBD1 matches 9 bases. The germline V gene has CDR1 SQVTM and CDR2 ANQGSEA. Trimming at V came to 7 bases and at J to 4 bases, leaving 10 bases not matched to a gene. This CDR3 spans 15 amino acids. In DNA form, the CDR3 reads TGCAGCGCAACAGGGGGCCAGGATTCCACCGGGGAGCTGTTTTTT. Protein: CSATGGQDSTGELFF.

This clonotype has a count of ten or more. This sequence joins TRBV18 and TRBJ2-7; D not resolved. The CDR3 loop spans 13 amino acids. V was cut by 1 base and J by 3 bases, with 7 bases left in between. Germline-derived CDR1 and CDR2 are KGHSH and LQKENI. The CDR3 spells CASSPLRDYEQYF. Here the CDR3 DNA reads TGTGCCAGCTCACCACTTAGGGACTACGAGCAGTACTTC. The variable domain in full, completed from reference TRBV18 and TRBJ2-7, reads NAGVMQNPRHLVRRRGQEARLRCSPMKGHSHVYWYRQLPEEGLKFMVYLQKENIIDESGMPKERFSAEFPKEGPSILRIQQVVRGDSAAYFCASSPLRDYEQYFGPGTRLTVT.

This clonotype was picked up a small number of times. This CDR3 reads CASSEAATNEKLFF. Here the CDR3 DNA reads TGTGCCAGTTCGGAGGCCGCAACTAATGAAAAACTGTTTTTT. The rearrangement links TRBV2 to TRBJ1-4; D is unresolved. Germline CDR1 and CDR2: SNHLY and FYNNEI. The CDR3 runs to 14 residues. The germline V and J ends were trimmed by 9 bases and 0 bases, with 11 bases remaining between them.

This clonotype showed up many times. The CDR3 protein is CASSQEWRGRPTEQYF. CDR3 coding DNA: TGTGCCAGCAGCCAAGAGTGGAGGGGCCGACCCACCGAGCAGTACTTC. The gene calls are TRBV14 and TRBJ2-7; D is perhaps TRBD2 (6 bases). Germline loops: CDR1 SGHDN, CDR2 FVKESK. The CDR3 sequence is 16 residues long. Trimming left V 0 bases short and J 6 bases short, with 18 bases between.

This clonotype was seen many times. The chain employs TRBV28 and TRBJ1-1; no clear D. Germline assignment: CDR1 MDHEN and CDR2 SYDVKM. Trimming shortened V by 6 bases and J by 5 bases, and 10 bases separated the two germline ends. This CDR3 comprises 12 residues. The CDR3 here is CASSLPTTEAFF. For the CDR3, the DNA is TGTGCCAGCAGCCTCCCCACAACTGAAGCTTTCTTT.

This clonotype was found many times. DNA for the CDR3: TGTGCCAGCAGAAGGACTAGCGGCAATGAGCAGTTCTTC. The encoded protein is CASRRTSGNEQFF. The V and J genes are TRBV3-1 and TRBJ2-1; 10 bases line up with TRBD2. CDR1 LGHDT and CDR2 YNNKEL come from the germline V gene (reference sequence). After removal of 6 bases from V and 6 bases from J, the junction contained 2 bases not matched to a gene. The CDR3 sequence is 13 residues long.

This clonotype came up many times. The V call is TRBV6-2 or TRBV6-3, the J call TRBJ1-1; tentative D call: TRBD1 (6 bases). This CDR3 has 16 amino acids. Looked up from germline, CDR1 is MNHEY and CDR2 is SVGEGT. V lost 2 bases, J lost 1 base, and 14 bases lay in between. The CDR3 is CASSYTRGTWNTEAFF. The CDR3 nucleotides are TGTGCCAGCAGTTACACAAGGGGGACCTGGAACACTGAAGCTTTCTTT.

This clonotype was recorded at least ten times. This chain links TRBV27 with TRBJ1-5; D might be TRBD1 (5 bases). This CDR3 spans 15 amino acids. Germline loops: CDR1 MNHEY, CDR2 SMNVEV (reference sequence). Trimming pared 6 bases from V and 1 base from J, leaving 13 bases between. For the CDR3, the DNA is TGTGCCAGCAGGTCCCTGGGGGTAAGCAATCAGCCCCAGCATTTT. The encoded protein is CASRSLGVSNQPQHF.